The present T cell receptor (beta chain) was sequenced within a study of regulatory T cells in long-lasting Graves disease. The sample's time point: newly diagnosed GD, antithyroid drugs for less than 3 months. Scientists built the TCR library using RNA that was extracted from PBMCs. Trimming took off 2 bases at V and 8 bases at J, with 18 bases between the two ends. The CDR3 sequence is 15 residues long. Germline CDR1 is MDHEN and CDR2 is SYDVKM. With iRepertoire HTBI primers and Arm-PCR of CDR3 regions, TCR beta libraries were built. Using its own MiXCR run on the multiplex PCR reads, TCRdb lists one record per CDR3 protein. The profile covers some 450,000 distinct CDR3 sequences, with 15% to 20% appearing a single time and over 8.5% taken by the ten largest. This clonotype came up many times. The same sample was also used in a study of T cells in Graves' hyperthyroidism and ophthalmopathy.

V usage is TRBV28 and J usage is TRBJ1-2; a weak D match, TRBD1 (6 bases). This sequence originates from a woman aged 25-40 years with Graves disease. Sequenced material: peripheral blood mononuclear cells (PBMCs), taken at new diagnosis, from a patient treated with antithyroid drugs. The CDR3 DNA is TGTGCCAGCAGTTTAAGGGGGAGGACAGTTTCAGGCTACACCTTC. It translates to CASSLRGRTVSGYTF.